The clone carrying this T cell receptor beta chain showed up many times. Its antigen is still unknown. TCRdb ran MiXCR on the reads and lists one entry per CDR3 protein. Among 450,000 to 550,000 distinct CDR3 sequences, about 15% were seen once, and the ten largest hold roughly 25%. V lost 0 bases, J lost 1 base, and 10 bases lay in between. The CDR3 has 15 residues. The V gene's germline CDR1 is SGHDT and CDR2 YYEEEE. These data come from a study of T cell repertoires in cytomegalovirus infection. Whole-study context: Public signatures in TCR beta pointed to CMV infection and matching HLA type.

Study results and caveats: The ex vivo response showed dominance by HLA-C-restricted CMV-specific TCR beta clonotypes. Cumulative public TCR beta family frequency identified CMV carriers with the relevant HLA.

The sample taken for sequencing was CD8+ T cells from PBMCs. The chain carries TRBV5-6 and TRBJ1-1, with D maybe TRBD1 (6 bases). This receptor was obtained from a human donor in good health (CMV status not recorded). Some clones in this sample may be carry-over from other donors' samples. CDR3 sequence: CASSLATGGNTEAFF. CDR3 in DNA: TGTGCCAGCAGCTTGGCGACAGGAGGGAACACTGAAGCTTTCTTT.